This TCR beta chain appears in the sequencing data of a study of Ad26.COV2.S vaccination and SARS-CoV-2 variants. The treatment denotes: roughly 19 received Ad26.COV2.S at low or high dose, single or two shots; about 5 received placebo; per-sample allocation not given. Following the first vaccine or placebo injection, samples were taken on day 63. Germline-derived CDR1 and CDR2 are SGHTA and FQGNSA. V lost 0 bases and J 5 bases, leaving 8 bases between the germline ends. The CDR3 loop spans 14 amino acids. This clone appeared once. Its antigen is not known. Findings and caveats of the study: Once vaccination had occurred, spike-specific CD8+ and CD4+ T cell responses reportedly showed substantial breadth.

Sequencing used immunoSEQ multiplex PCR; TCRdb keeps in-frame clones, though not all of them. The sample has hundreds of thousands of clones, approximately 90% seen once; the top ten hold 5%. The chain joins TRBV7-2 to TRBJ2-1, with D hard to call. The sequence derives from a person between 18 and 59 years old who received the Ad26.COV2.S COVID-19 vaccine or a placebo. The sample was peripheral blood, taken in a trial of Ad26.COV2.S vaccine versus placebo. CDR3 bases: TGTGCCAGCAGCTTAGCGACGGAAAACAATGAGCAGTTCTTC. Protein product: CASSLATENNEQFF. The full variable domain, with the rest looked up from reference TRBV7-2 and TRBJ2-1, is GAGVSQSPSNKVTEKGKDVELRCDPISGHTALYWYRQSLGQGLEFLIYFQGNSAPDKSGLPSDRFSAERTGGSVSTLTIQRTQQEDSAVYLCASSLATENNEQFFGPGTRLTVL.